These 24 T cell receptor beta chains share one sample of origin, sequenced in a study of T cell changes during pregnancy in multiple sclerosis. Here immunoSEQ multiplex PCR was the method, and the copy in TCRdb shows in-frame clones only, minus some. The sample shows about 57,000 clones, about 92% of them seen only once. Sequences were derived from peripheral blood, sampled after pregnancy. These receptors came from a female donor with multiple sclerosis, enrolled in a pregnancy study.

This sequence joins TRBV7-9 and TRBJ2-7; D may be TRBD2 (6 bases). Per the germline V gene, CDR1 is SEHNR and CDR2 is FQNEAQ (reference sequence). V shed 7 bases and J shed 3 bases, with 16 bases lying between them. The CDR3 loop spans 14 amino acids. The CDR3 nucleotides are TGTGCCAGCACCTTTGGGGGACTTCACTACGAGCAGTACTTC. Encoded protein: CASTFGGLHYEQYF.

The V and J genes are TRBV28 and TRBJ2-5; 12 bases fit TRBD2. The CDR3 spans 16 residues. Germline CDR1 is MDHEN and CDR2 is SYDVKM. Trimming at V came to 3 bases and at J to 7 bases, leaving 9 bases not matched to a gene. The DNA for the CDR3 is TGTGCCAGCAGTTTGACTCTAGCGGGAGGGCCGGGGACCCAGTACTTC. Amino acid sequence: CASSLTLAGGPGTQYF.

The chain uses TRBV29-1 and TRBJ2-1; 9 positions agree with TRBD2. Germline V lookup: CDR1 SQVTM, CDR2 ANQGSEA. The CDR3 length is 14 residues. V shed 3 bases and J 5 bases; nucleotides not matched to a gene: 5. CDR3 nucleotide sequence: TGCAGCGTTGACGGCGGGAGGGCCCACAATGAGCAGTTCTTC. It translates to CSVDGGRAHNEQFF.

CDR3 sequence: CASSQVGQHTDTQYF. The CDR3 DNA follows: TGTGCCAGCAGCCAAGTCGGACAGCACACAGATACGCAGTATTTT. The V and J genes are TRBV14 and TRBJ2-3, with a tentative D call TRBD1 (6 bases). CDR3 length: 15 residues. Trimming stripped 1 base from V and 2 bases from J, with 10 bases between. CDR1 is SGHDN, CDR2 FVKESK, per germline.

V gene TRBV19 combines with J gene TRBJ1-3; TRBD1 is a possible D gene (5 bases). CDR1 is LNHDA and CDR2 is SQIVND in the germline V gene (reference sequence). The CDR3 runs to 13 residues. V was shortened by 6 bases and J by 7 bases, with 13 bases between the two germline ends. The CDR3: CASRQGGPNTIYF. The CDR3 bases are TGTGCCAGTAGGCAGGGTGGTCCGAACACCATATATTTT.

The chain joins TRBV18 to TRBJ1-1; D is ambiguous. This CDR3 region has 13 residues. Germline loops: CDR1 KGHSH, CDR2 LQKENI. V was pared by 3 bases and J by 3 bases, with 8 bases between. The CDR3 DNA is TGTGCCAGCTCACCCGGAGCGGACACTGAAGCTTTCTTT. It encodes CASSPGADTEAFF.

The chain employs TRBV5-1 and TRBJ2-5; D perhaps matches TRBD1 (6 bases). Germline values: CDR1 SGHRS, CDR2 YFSETQ. V was clipped by 0 bases and J by 5 bases, with 20 bases between them. This CDR3 region has 17 residues. The DNA of the CDR3 is TGCGCCAGCAGCTTGGGTTTTGCTACAGGGATGCGGGAGACCCAGTACTTC. This codes for CASSLGFATGMRETQYF.

In regard to this clone: A junction boundary mismatches the germline segment, possibly from a read error. The chain employs TRBV29-1 and TRBJ2-3; TRBD2 is a possible D gene (6 bases). Per the germline V gene, CDR1 is SQVTM and CDR2 is ANQGSEA. The CDR3 has 14 amino acids. DNA for the CDR3: TGCAGCGGTGAAAGGGACTGGGACACAGATACGCAGTATTTT. As protein: CSGERDWDTDTQYF.

The chain is built from TRBV25-1 and TRBJ2-3; no clear D gene. Germline V gives CDR1 MGHDK, CDR2 SYGVNS. V lost 5 bases and J 1 base, leaving 7 bases between the germline ends. The CDR3 covers 13 residues. CDR3 sequence (DNA): TGTGCCAGCAGTCCCGTCCGCACAGATACGCAGTATTTT. It translates to CASSPVRTDTQYF.

The gene calls are TRBV7-8 and TRBJ2-5, with 10 bases matching TRBD2. The J segment lost 5 bases and the V segment lost 4 bases, leaving 19 bases of the junction unmatched. Germline loops: CDR1 SGHVS, CDR2 FQNEAQ. The CDR3 runs to 19 residues. The DNA of the CDR3 is TGTGCCAGCAGCTCTACCCACCGTCCTCTAGCGGGAGCTTGGGAGACCCAGTACTTC. It yields the protein CASSSTHRPLAGAWETQYF.

The chain recombines TRBV9 with TRBJ2-3; a possible D gene is TRBD2 (6 bases). CDR3 length: 16 amino acids. V lost 3 bases, J lost 0 bases, and 14 bases lay in between. In germline, CDR1 is SGDLS, CDR2 YYNGEE. The CDR3 here is CASSGRDGRSTDTQYF. The CDR3 nucleotides are TGTGCCAGCAGCGGGCGGGATGGGCGGAGCACAGATACGCAGTATTTT. Variable domain in full (rest from reference TRBV9 and TRBJ2-3): DSGVTQTPKHLITATGQRVTLRCSPRSGDLSVYWYQQSLDQGLQFLIQYYNGEERAKGNILERFSAQQFPDLHSELNLSSLELGDSALYFCASSGRDGRSTDTQYFGPGTRLTVL.

This clone came up a few times. V is TRBV2 and J is TRBJ1-5, with 9 bases lining up with TRBD1. CDR1 is SNHLY, CDR2 FYNNEI, per germline. Germline trimming cut 4 bases from V and 3 bases from J; bases unmatched to any gene: 7. The CDR3 runs to 16 residues. CDR3 loop: CASSVVGQGYNQPQHF. The CDR3 DNA sequence: TGTGCCAGCAGTGTTGTGGGACAGGGTTACAATCAGCCCCAGCATTTT.

The chain employs TRBV28 and TRBJ2-7, with 10 nucleotides matching TRBD2. J gave up 7 bases and V 4 bases, and 19 bases lay outside the gene matches. Germline V gene data show CDR1 as MDHEN and CDR2 as SYDVKM. This CDR3 comprises 18 residues. As DNA, the CDR3 is TGTGCCAGCAGTTCCCTCCTCCGGGGGCTAGCGGGAGTTCGGGAGCAGTACTTC. Its protein product is CASSSLLRGLAGVREQYF.

Only one count was recorded for this clone. The chain couples TRBV19 to TRBJ2-3, with 9 bases matching TRBD2. Unmatched junction bases numbered 9, after V lost 2 bases and J lost 0 bases. CDR3 size: 18 residues. Per germline, CDR1 LNHDA and CDR2 SQIVND (reference sequence). This CDR3 is CASSISLAGTPSTDTQYF. The CDR3 coding sequence is TGTGCCAGTAGTATAAGTCTAGCGGGAACCCCTAGCACAGATACGCAGTATTTT.

This chain joins TRBV6-6 and TRBJ2-4, with 10 nucleotides matching TRBD1. The germline gives CDR1 MNHNY, CDR2 SVGAGI (reference sequence). The CDR3 consists of 16 residues. After removal of 6 bases from V and 0 bases from J, the junction contained 5 bases not matched to a gene. CDR3 DNA: TGTGCCAGCAGCGCGGGACAGGGGTTAGCCAAAAACATTCAGTACTTC. Residues: CASSAGQGLAKNIQYF.

This clone was detected once. The chain carries TRBV16 and TRBJ1-5; D gene ambiguous. The CDR3 is 15 residues long. The V gene's germline CDR1 is KGHSY and CDR2 FQNENV. Trimming shortened V by 2 bases and J by 5 bases, and 13 bases separated the two germline ends. The CDR3 reads CASSQRTGTDQPQHF. The CDR3 DNA is TGTGCCAGCAGCCAACGGACGGGAACTGATCAGCCCCAGCATTTT.

This sequence joins TRBV27 and TRBJ2-3; no definite D call. The CDR3 is 13 residues long. CDR1 MNHEY and CDR2 SMNVEV come from the germline V gene (reference sequence). V was trimmed by 5 bases and J by 4 bases, leaving 10 bases between them. The CDR3 loop is CASSLLPPDTQYF. CDR3 nucleotide sequence: TGTGCCAGCAGTCTACTCCCCCCAGATACGCAGTATTTT.

CDR3 sequence: CASSPRLGLAGVPSYEQYF. The CDR3, as DNA: TGTGCCAGCAGCCCCCGCCTGGGACTAGCGGGAGTGCCGTCCTACGAGCAGTACTTC. The chain uses TRBV11-2 and TRBJ2-7; TRBD2 agrees at 14 bases. This CDR3 comprises 19 residues. Trimming took 5 bases from V and 1 from J; bases not matched to a gene: 13. Germline V CDR1 and CDR2: SGHAT, FQNNGV.

The J gene is TRBJ2-1, the V gene TRBV7-3; 8 bases line up with TRBD2. The CDR3 runs 16 residues. Trimming took 2 bases from V and 8 from J; bases not matched to a gene: 11. CDR1 and CDR2 from the germline V gene are SGHTA and FQGTGA. DNA of the CDR3: TGTGCCAGCAGCTTAGATCTCGTCGGGAGGGCCGATGAGCAGTTCTTC. Protein: CASSLDLVGRADEQFF. Filled out from reference TRBV7-3 and TRBJ2-1, the complete variable domain reads GAGVSQTPSNKVTEKGKYVELRCDPISGHTALYWYRQSLGQGPEFLIYFQGTGAADDSGLPNDRFFAVRPEGSVSTLKIQRTERGDSAVYLCASSLDLVGRADEQFFGPGTRLTVL.

This sequence joins TRBV29-1 and TRBJ1-4; D is unresolved. This CDR3 is built from 11 residues. Germline loops: CDR1 SQVTM, CDR2 ANQGSEA. The V end lost 1 base, the J end lost 6 bases, and 3 bases lay between the germline ends. The CDR3 loop is CSVEADEKLFF. The CDR3 region has the DNA TGCAGCGTTGAAGCCGATGAAAAACTGTTTTTT.

The rearrangement uses TRBV6-1 and TRBJ2-7, with TRBD2 matching over 9 bases. After removal of 3 bases from V and 4 bases from J, the junction contained 7 bases not matched to a gene. The CDR3 is 15 amino acids. The V gene's germline CDR1 is MNHNS and CDR2 SASEGT. DNA for the CDR3: TGTGCCAGCAGTGAGTCGAGTAGCGGGAGTTACGAGCAGTACTTC. This gives the protein CASSESSSGSYEQYF.

This clone has just a few counts. The chain couples TRBV4-1 to TRBJ2-1; 12 bases align to TRBD2. The CDR3 is made up of 19 amino acids. V dropped 0 bases and J dropped 1; count of bases not matched to a gene: 7. Germline V lookup: CDR1 MGHRA, CDR2 YSYEKL. The DNA of the CDR3 is TGCGCCAGCAGCCAAGATTGGACTAGCGGGGATAGTTCCTACAATGAGCAGTTCTTC. Translation gives CASSQDWTSGDSSYNEQFF.

This chain joins TRBV28 and TRBJ2-4, with D perhaps TRBD2 (5 bases). Germline CDR1 MDHEN, CDR2 SYDVKM. This CDR3 is 16 amino acids long. V lost 5 bases to trimming and J lost 1 base, with 15 bases between them. This CDR3 reads CASSLRRDRAKNIQYF. The CDR3 DNA follows: TGTGCCAGCAGTCTACGACGGGATCGGGCCAAAAACATTCAGTACTTC.

V and J are TRBV6-5 and TRBJ2-7; 10 bases are shared with TRBD2. This CDR3 spans 16 amino acids. Germline CDR1 MNHEY, CDR2 SVGAGI. The J segment lost 6 bases and the V segment lost 0 bases, leaving 8 bases of the junction unmatched. CDR3 bases: TGTGCCAGCAGTTACTCTTTAGCGGGAGGCCCCTTCGAGCAGTACTTC. This sequence encodes CASSYSLAGGPFEQYF.